This T cell receptor beta chain was found in a study of regulatory and conventional T cells in RAG deficiency. Data came from immunoSEQ multiplex PCR; TCRdb stores just in-frame clones and leaves some out. The table shows fewer than 10,000 clones, with around 90% occurring only once. Blood CD4+ CD25-high CD127-low regulatory T cells supplied the genomic DNA template. These data also featured in a second study, about regulatory T cells. Turning to that study: Primers: 52 TRBV forward and 13 TRBJ reverse.

Sequenced: Tregs sorted from blood. The TCR sequence derives from a human donor in good health.

The CDR3 region has the DNA TGTGCCAGCAGAAAGGGCAGTCTTACTGAAGCTTTCTTT. Translating it yields CASRKGSLTEAFF. The V and J genes are TRBV5-6 and TRBJ1-1; D remains ambiguous. Trimming cost V 5 bases and J 5 bases, with 13 bases left between them. This CDR3 region has 13 residues. Germline V gene lookup returns CDR1 SGHDT and CDR2 YYEEEE.